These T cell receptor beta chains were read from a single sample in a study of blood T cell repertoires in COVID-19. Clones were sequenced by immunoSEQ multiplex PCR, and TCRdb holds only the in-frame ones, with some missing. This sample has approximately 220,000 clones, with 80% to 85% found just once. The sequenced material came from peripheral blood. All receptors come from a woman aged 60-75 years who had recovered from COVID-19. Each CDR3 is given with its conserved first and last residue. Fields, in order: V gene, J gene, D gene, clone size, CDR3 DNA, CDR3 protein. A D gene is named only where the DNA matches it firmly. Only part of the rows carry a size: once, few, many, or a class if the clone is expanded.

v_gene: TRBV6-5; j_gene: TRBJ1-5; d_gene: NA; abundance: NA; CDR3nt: TGTGCCAGCAGTTACTCCAGTTATAGCAATCAGCCCCAGCATTTT; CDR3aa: CASSYSSYSNQPQHF
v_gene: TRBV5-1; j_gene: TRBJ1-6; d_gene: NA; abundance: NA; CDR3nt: TGCGCCAGCAGCTTGGCCTCGGCGCGGGGTTCACCCCTCCACTTT; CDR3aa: CASSLASARGSPLHF
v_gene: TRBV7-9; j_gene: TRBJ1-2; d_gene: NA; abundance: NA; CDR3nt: TGTGCCAGCAGCTTAGCAAGAGTAGGGGGAGGCTACACCTTC; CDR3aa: CASSLARVGGGYTF
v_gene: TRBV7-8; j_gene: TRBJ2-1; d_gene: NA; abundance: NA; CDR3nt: TGTGCCAGCAGCCTCCAAGGAGGGGAGCAGTTCTTC; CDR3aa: CASSLQGGEQFF
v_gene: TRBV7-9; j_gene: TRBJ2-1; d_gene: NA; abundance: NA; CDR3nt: TGTGCCAGCAGCTTAGGGAAGGCGGTGGTGCCCCACAATGAGCAGTTCTTC; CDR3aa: CASSLGKAVVPHNEQFF
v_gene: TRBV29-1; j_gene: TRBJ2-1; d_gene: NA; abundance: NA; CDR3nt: TGCAGCGTTGAAGATTCCCAGGGATGGTTCTTC; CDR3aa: CSVEDSQGWFF
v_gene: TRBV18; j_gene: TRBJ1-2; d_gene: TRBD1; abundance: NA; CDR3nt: TGTGCCAGCTCACCACTGCGGGACAGAGGTGGCTACACCTTC; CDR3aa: CASSPLRDRGGYTF
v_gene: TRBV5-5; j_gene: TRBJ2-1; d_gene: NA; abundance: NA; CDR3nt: TGTGCCAGCAGCTGGGTGCGGGGGCGAAACAATGAGCAGTTCTTC; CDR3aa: CASSWVRGRNNEQFF
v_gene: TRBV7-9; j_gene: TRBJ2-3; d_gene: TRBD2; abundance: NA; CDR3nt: TGTGCCAGCAGACCCCTGGGGCGGGGGGGCCCAGATACGCAGTATTTT; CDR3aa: CASRPLGRGGPDTQYF
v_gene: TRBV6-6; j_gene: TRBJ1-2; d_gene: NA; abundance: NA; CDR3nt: TGTGCCAGCAGTTCCGTGGACACTAACTATGGCTACACCTTC; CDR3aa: CASSSVDTNYGYTF
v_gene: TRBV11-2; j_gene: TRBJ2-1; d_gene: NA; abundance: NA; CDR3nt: TGTGCCAGCATCCCCGCAGCGACCAGCTCCTACAATGAGCAGTTCTTC; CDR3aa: CASIPAATSSYNEQFF
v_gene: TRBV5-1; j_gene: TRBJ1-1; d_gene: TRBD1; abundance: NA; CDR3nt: TGCGCCAGCAGCCCGGACAGGGGGGTGAACACTGAAGCTTTCTTT; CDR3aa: CASSPDRGVNTEAFF
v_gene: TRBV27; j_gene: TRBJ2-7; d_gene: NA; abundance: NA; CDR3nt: TGTGCCAGCAGTTATCGGGTGGGCTACGAGCAGTACTTC; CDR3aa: CASSYRVGYEQYF
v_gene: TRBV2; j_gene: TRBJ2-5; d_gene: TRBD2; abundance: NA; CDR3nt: TGTGCCAGCAGTGGGGGACTAGGTCTCCAAGAGACCCAGTACTTC; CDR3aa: CASSGGLGLQETQYF
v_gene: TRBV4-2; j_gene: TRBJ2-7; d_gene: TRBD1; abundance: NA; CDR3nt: TGTGCCAGCAGCCGACCGGGACAGGGCTCCTACGAGCAGTACTTC; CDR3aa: CASSRPGQGSYEQYF
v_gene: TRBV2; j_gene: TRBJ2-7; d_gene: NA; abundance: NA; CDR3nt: TGTGCCAGCAGAGACGACAGCTACGAGCAGTACTTC; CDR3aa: CASRDDSYEQYF
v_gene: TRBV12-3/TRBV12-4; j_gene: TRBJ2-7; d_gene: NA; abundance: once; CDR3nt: TGTGCCAGCAGGGGGCCCCCCAACTACGAGCAGTACTTC; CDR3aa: CASRGPPNYEQYF
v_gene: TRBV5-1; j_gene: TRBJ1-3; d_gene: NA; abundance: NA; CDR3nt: TGCGCCAGCAGCTTACCAGGTGCTGGAAACACCATATATTTT; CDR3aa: CASSLPGAGNTIYF
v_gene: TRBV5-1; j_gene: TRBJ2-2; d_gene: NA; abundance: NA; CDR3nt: TGCGCCAGCAGCTTGTTACAGGCCGCGAACACCGGGGAGCTGTTTTTT; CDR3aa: CASSLLQAANTGELFF
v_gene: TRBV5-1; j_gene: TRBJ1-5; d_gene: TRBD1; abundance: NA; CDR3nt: TGCGCCAGCAGCCTACAGGGGGATCAGCCCCAGCATTTT; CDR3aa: CASSLQGDQPQHF
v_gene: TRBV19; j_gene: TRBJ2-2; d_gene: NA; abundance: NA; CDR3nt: TGTGCCAGTAGTACAGGGGGGTTGGGGGTCAGGGCCGGGGAGCTGTTTTTT; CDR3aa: CASSTGGLGVRAGELFF
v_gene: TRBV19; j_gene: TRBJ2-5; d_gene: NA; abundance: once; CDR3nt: TGTGCCAGTAGTATAGAATGGGAGGAGACCCAGTACTTC; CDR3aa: CASSIEWEETQYF
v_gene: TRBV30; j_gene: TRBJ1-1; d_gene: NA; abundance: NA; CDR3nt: TGTGCCTGGAGTCAAGAGATGAACACTGAAGCTTTCTTT; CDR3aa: CAWSQEMNTEAFF
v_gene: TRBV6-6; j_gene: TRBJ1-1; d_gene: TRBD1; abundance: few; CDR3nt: TGTGCCAGCAGACCCGGGACAGCGAACACTGAAGCTTTCTTT; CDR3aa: CASRPGTANTEAFF
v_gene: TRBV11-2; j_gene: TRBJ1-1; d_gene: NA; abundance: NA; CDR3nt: TGTGCCAGCAGCTTAGTAGGGGAAGTTGCTGAAGCTTTCTTT; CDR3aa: CASSLVGEVAEAFF
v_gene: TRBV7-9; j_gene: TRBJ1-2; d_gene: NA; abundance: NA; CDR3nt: TGTGCCAGCAGCTTCTACGAGGGTGATGGCTACACCTTC; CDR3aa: CASSFYEGDGYTF